This T cell receptor (beta chain) is from a study of T cells in Graves' hyperthyroidism and ophthalmopathy. Study at large: Before any treatment, at initial diagnosis, peripheral blood was collected.

Germline assignment: CDR1 LNHDA and CDR2 SQIVND (reference sequence). Trimming shortened V by 5 bases and J by 3 bases, and 16 bases separated the two germline ends. The CDR3 runs to 15 residues. This clonotype was observed a handful of times. The target antigen is unknown. Amplification of TCR beta CDR3 regions used RNA as the template. The TCR CDR3 was amplified in a first-round RT-PCR using the HTBI primer set. TCRdb re-derived calls from the multiplex PCR reads in MiXCR, one entry per CDR3 protein. The sample lists 490,000 or so distinct CDR3 sequences, 20% to 25% occurring once. General study points: From stable hyperthyroidism, ophthalmopathy was separated by a 13 V-J model. Peripheral blood also featured most of the thyroid clonotypes expanded above 0.001.

The sequenced sample consisted of blood. The chain employs TRBV19 and TRBJ1-1; tentatively, D is TRBD1 (5 bases). This clonotype was sampled from a woman aged 70-85 years with Graves' ophthalmopathy. This chain's CDR3 is CASSSRDFSYTEAFF. Here the CDR3 DNA reads TGTGCCAGTAGTTCCCGGGACTTCTCTTACACTGAAGCTTTCTTT. Full variable domain (remainder filled in from reference TRBV19 and TRBJ1-1): DGGITQSPKYLFRKEGQNVTLSCEQNLNHDAMYWYRQDPGQGLRLIYYSQIVNDFQKGDIAEGYSVSREKKESFPLTVTSAQKNPTAFYLCASSSRDFSYTEAFFGQGTRLTVV.